This paragraph covers one TCR beta chain sequence. Its matching antigen is unknown. The data originate from a study of response to subunit inactivated influenza vaccine. General study points: The authors put forward the suggestion that each seasonal influenza vaccination may bring in only a limited number of new T cells.

Deletions cut 5 bases from V and 4 bases from J, with 11 bases between. The CDR3 runs to 13 residues. CDR1 and CDR2 (germline): MDHEN, SYDVKM. TCRdb ran MiXCR on the RT-PCR reads and lists one entry per CDR3 protein. The sample lists over 800,000 distinct CDR3 sequences, roughly 20% occurring once. Material: PBMCs from blood, obtained roughly 5 days after vaccination. The sequence derives from a middle-aged man who received an inactivated influenza vaccine. J is TRBJ1-1 and V is TRBV28; maybe TRBD1 (5 bases). The CDR3 reads CASSTSRGTEAFF. The CDR3 DNA sequence: TGTGCCAGCAGTACATCTAGGGGCACTGAAGCTTTCTTT.